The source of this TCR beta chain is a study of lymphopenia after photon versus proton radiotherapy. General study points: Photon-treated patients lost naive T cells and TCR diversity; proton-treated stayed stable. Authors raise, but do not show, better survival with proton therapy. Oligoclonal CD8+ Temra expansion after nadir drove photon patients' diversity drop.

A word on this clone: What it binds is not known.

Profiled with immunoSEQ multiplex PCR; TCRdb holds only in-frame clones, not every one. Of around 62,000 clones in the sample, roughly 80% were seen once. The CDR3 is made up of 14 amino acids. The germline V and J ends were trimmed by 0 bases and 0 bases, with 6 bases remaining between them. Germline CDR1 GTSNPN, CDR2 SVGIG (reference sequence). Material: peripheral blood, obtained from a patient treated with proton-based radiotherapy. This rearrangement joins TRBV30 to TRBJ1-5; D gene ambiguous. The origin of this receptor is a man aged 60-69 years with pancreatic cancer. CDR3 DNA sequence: TGTGCCTGGAGTGTCCCCCCTAGCAATCAGCCCCAGCATTTT. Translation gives CAWSVPPSNQPQHF.